This TCR beta chain was obtained from a study of patients and donors after allogeneic stem cell transplantation. TCRdb used MiXCR to reprocess the RT-PCR reads, holding one entry per CDR3 protein. Among about 960,000 distinct CDR3 sequences listed, over 15% were seen once. Looked up from germline, CDR1 is DFQATT and CDR2 is SNEGSKA (reference sequence). V was cut by 0 bases and J by 5 bases, with 16 bases left in between. The CDR3 consists of 15 residues. This clonotype was observed a few times. The sequence was obtained from a human donor who was either an allogeneic HSCT recipient or a stem cell or donor lymphocyte infusion donor (not recorded which). It is not recorded whose cells these are; they may come from a transplant donor. The chain carries TRBV20-1 and TRBJ2-5, with D tentatively TRBD1 or TRBD2 (5 bases each). Sequenced input: blood, either unsorted or a sorted T cell fraction (not recorded which). The CDR3 region has the DNA TGCAGTGCTAGAGATAGGACGGGGCGTATGGAGACCCAGTACTTC. Amino acids: CSARDRTGRMETQYF.